This record concerns one TCR beta chain sequence. Its cognate antigen is unknown. Clinical symptoms, serum thyroxine, TRAb, thyroid ultrasound and orbital computed tomography established diagnosis. The sample originates from a study of T cells in Graves' hyperthyroidism and ophthalmopathy. Study findings and constraints: A model using 13 V-J features told ophthalmopathy apart from stable hyperthyroidism.

Germline values: CDR1 ENHRY, CDR2 SYGVKD. The V end lost 6 bases, the J end lost 2 bases, and 13 bases lay between the germline ends. There are 14 residues in the CDR3. Authors of the study amplified TCR beta CDR3 regions from RNA transcripts. The study used the HTBI primer set for a first-round RT-PCR of the TCR CDR3. TCRdb re-called the multiplex PCR reads through MiXCR, storing one row per CDR3 protein. Among about 580,000 distinct CDR3 sequences listed, about half were seen once. The origin of this receptor is a woman younger than 35 with Graves' hyperthyroidism. The rearrangement uses TRBV10-3 and TRBJ2-5; possible D gene TRBD1, 6 bases. Sequencing was performed on peripheral blood or thyroid tissue (not recorded which). CDR3 nucleotides: TGTGCCATCAGCGTCCGGGACATACAAGAGACCCAGTACTTC. Translating gives CAISVRDIQETQYF.